The sequence of this TCR beta chain was determined in a study of T cell responses to AZD1222 COVID-19 vaccine. V lost 3 bases, J lost 8 bases, and 13 bases lay in between. This CDR3 comprises 14 residues. CDR1 is MNHEY, CDR2 SMNVEV, per germline (reference sequence). General observations from the study: White British donors predominated, females outnumbered males, and clonal diversity was possibly underestimated. None of the repertoires were sampled until the peak T cell response had passed. Recipients of two AZD1222 doses showed rising Spike-specific TCR breadth and depth. Unmutated variant regions are reportedly the target of nearly half of TCRs that are spike-specific.

A word on this clone: Its specificity is unknown.

TCRdb's copy holds only in-frame clones and misses some; the assay was immunoSEQ multiplex PCR. This table has under 150,000 clones, around 88% appearing once. The sample in question was peripheral blood, obtained 28 days after the second AZD1222 dose. The chain joins TRBV27 to TRBJ1-4; a weak D match, TRBD1 (6 bases). This clonotype originated in an adult who received the AZD1222 COVID-19 vaccine. The CDR3 nucleotides read TGTGCCAGCAGTTTTCTGGGGGCGAGGGAAAAACTGTTTTTT. Its protein is CASSFLGAREKLFF.